The 21 T cell receptor beta chains reported below all come from one sample, sequenced in a study of cytomegalovirus exposure and HLA in healthy donors. This PCR relied on a set of 60 Vbeta primers and 13 Jbeta primers. The table came from immunoSEQ multiplex PCR; TCRdb's copy has only in-frame clones and leaves some out. Of about 190,000 clones listed, 80% to 90% are singletons. Sequences were obtained from PBMCs. These receptors all come from a woman aged 25 to 39 in good health and CMV-seronegative.

The V and J genes are TRBV5-1 and TRBJ2-1; 11 positions agree with TRBD2. CDR1 is SGHRS, CDR2 YFSETQ, per germline. Trimming took 4 bases from V and 3 from J; bases not matched to a gene: 9. This CDR3 contains 17 residues. CDR3 in amino acids: CASSPGGTSGSYNEQFF. The CDR3 nucleotides read TGCGCCAGCAGCCCGGGGGGCACTAGCGGGAGCTACAATGAGCAGTTCTTC.

The V call is TRBV2, the J call TRBJ1-5, with D perhaps matching TRBD1 (5 bases). Germline V lookup: CDR1 SNHLY, CDR2 FYNNEI. V lost 4 bases and J lost 4, with 11 bases in between. The CDR3 covers 14 residues. CDR3 sequence: CASSGDSSNQPQHF. The CDR3 DNA reads as TGTGCCAGCAGTGGTGACAGCTCAAATCAGCCCCAGCATTTT.

The chain recombines TRBV19 with TRBJ2-1; 9 bases align to TRBD1. This CDR3 is 15 amino acids long. Unmatched junction bases numbered 5, after V lost 3 bases and J lost 5 bases. Germline CDR1 is LNHDA and CDR2 is SQIVND (reference sequence). CDR3 sequence: CASSIVTGGDNEQFF. CDR3 nucleotide sequence: TGTGCCAGTAGTATCGTGACAGGGGGGGACAATGAGCAGTTCTTC.

The genes are TRBV2 and TRBJ2-7; 8 bases fit TRBD2. The germline V gene encodes CDR1 SNHLY and CDR2 FYNNEI. V lost 3 bases, J lost 3 bases, and 7 bases stayed unmatched. This CDR3 has 15 amino acids. CDR3 sequence: CASSEGVGTSYEQYF. For the CDR3, the DNA is TGTGCCAGCAGTGAGGGGGTCGGGACTAGCTACGAGCAGTACTTC.

This clone was seen only a few times. The genes are TRBV5-1 and TRBJ1-1; no clear D gene. Germline CDR1 SGHRS, CDR2 YFSETQ. Trimming took 4 bases from V and 4 from J, leaving 11 bases between them. The CDR3 length is 13 residues. The CDR3 loop reads CASSVGSSTEAFF. DNA for the CDR3: TGCGCCAGCAGCGTCGGGTCCTCCACTGAAGCTTTCTTT. Full variable domain (missing parts from reference TRBV5-1 and TRBJ1-1): KAGVTQTPRYLIKTRGQQVTLSCSPISGHRSVSWYQQTPGQGLQFLFEYFSETQRNKGNFPGRFSGRQFSNSRSEMNVSTLELGDSALYLCASSVGSSTEAFFGQGTRLTVV.

The chain recombines TRBV4-1 with TRBJ2-5; D may be TRBD2 (6 bases). The CDR3 totals 16 residues. The germline gives CDR1 MGHRA, CDR2 YSYEKL. V was shortened by 4 bases and J by 2 bases, with 17 bases between the two germline ends. CDR3 DNA sequence: TGCGCCAGCAGCCTCCCCCCCGGGGGTGGGCAAGAGACCCAGTACTTC. This codes for CASSLPPGGGQETQYF.

This clone came up a few times. In nucleotides, the CDR3 is TGCGCCAGCAGTGAGGGACAGGGGAACACCGGGGAGCTGTTTTTT. Amino acid sequence: CASSEGQGNTGELFF. J is TRBJ2-2 and V is TRBV10-2, with TRBD1 identical over 8 bases. J gave up 1 base and V 2 bases, and 0 bases lay outside the gene matches. Germline CDR1 is WSHSY and CDR2 is SAAADI. The CDR3 length is 15 residues.

The V gene is TRBV6-1, the J gene TRBJ2-7, with 7 positions matching TRBD1. The V segment lost 2 bases and the J segment 4 bases; nucleotides outside the gene matches: 8. The CDR3 has 15 residues. Germline CDR1 and CDR2: MNHNS and SASEGT. The CDR3 region is CASSEFGRGKYEQYF. The CDR3 nucleotides read TGTGCCAGCAGTGAATTTGGCAGGGGGAAATACGAGCAGTACTTC.

The chain employs TRBV9 and TRBJ2-4; D not resolved. The CDR3 has 15 amino acids. Germline-derived CDR1 and CDR2 are SGDLS and YYNGEE. V was pared by 2 bases and J by 2 bases, with 11 bases between. Written as DNA, the CDR3 is TGTGCCAGCAGCGTCTCGGGTAACACCAAAAACATTCAGTACTTC. This sequence encodes CASSVSGNTKNIQYF. Full variable domain (remainder filled in from reference TRBV9 and TRBJ2-4): DSGVTQTPKHLITATGQRVTLRCSPRSGDLSVYWYQQSLDQGLQFLIQYYNGEERAKGNILERFSAQQFPDLHSELNLSSLELGDSALYFCASSVSGNTKNIQYFGAGTRLSVL.

This chain uses TRBV6-1 with TRBJ1-5; D is uncertain. The CDR3 runs to 16 residues. The germline V gene has CDR1 MNHNS and CDR2 SASEGT. V lost 2 bases, J lost 3 bases, and 14 bases lay in between. This CDR3 is CASSELSQVPNQPQHF. The CDR3 nucleotides read TGTGCCAGCAGTGAATTATCCCAGGTGCCCAATCAGCCCCAGCATTTT.

The chain carries TRBV28 and TRBJ1-5, with 7 bases identical to TRBD1. This CDR3 is built from 15 residues. V dropped 6 bases and J dropped 5; count of bases not matched to a gene: 10. Germline CDR1 MDHEN, CDR2 SYDVKM. CDR3 region: CASSPPYRGDQPQHF. The CDR3 DNA reads TGTGCCAGCAGCCCACCCTACAGGGGTGATCAGCCCCAGCATTTT.

The chain links TRBV5-4 to TRBJ2-3; D uncertain. Germline V gene sequence: CDR1 SGHNT, CDR2 YYREEE (reference sequence). The CDR3 is 15 amino acids. V lost 1 base to trimming and J lost 1 base, with 10 bases between them. CDR3 region: CASSLSASRTDTQYF. CDR3 bases: TGTGCCAGCAGCTTGAGTGCGTCGCGCACAGATACGCAGTATTTT.

A single count supports this clone. V is TRBV28 and J is TRBJ2-3; 7 nucleotides line up with TRBD2. Unmatched junction bases numbered 10, after V lost 3 bases and J lost 4 bases. The germline gives CDR1 MDHEN, CDR2 SYDVKM. The CDR3 runs 16 residues. The CDR3 DNA is TGTGCCAGCAGTTTCCCTGCGCGGGAGTGGGCAGATACGCAGTATTTT. Translating it yields CASSFPAREWADTQYF.

The chain combines TRBV5-1 with TRBJ2-1; 11 nucleotides line up with TRBD2. Germline assignment: CDR1 SGHRS and CDR2 YFSETQ. The CDR3 runs 15 residues. Trimming removed 4 bases from V and 4 bases from J; junction bases left unmatched: 4. CDR3 nucleotides: TGCGCCAGCAGCACGGGACTAGCGGATTACAATGAGCAGTTCTTC. This codes for CASSTGLADYNEQFF.

The CDR3 DNA is TGTGCCAGCAGCCAAGATCGAGGTAGACCGGATAATGAGCAGTTCTTC. This codes for CASSQDRGRPDNEQFF. V usage is TRBV4-2 and J usage is TRBJ2-1; D remains unclear. Germline V gene data show CDR1 as LGHNA and CDR2 as YNFKEQ. V lost 0 bases and J lost 7, with 16 bases in between. The CDR3 is 16 amino acids.

The J gene is TRBJ1-2, the V gene TRBV10-3; 9 nucleotides agree with TRBD1. Germline CDR1 is ENHRY and CDR2 is SYGVKD. V shed 5 bases, J shed 12 bases, and the junction held 4 bases outside the gene matches. CDR3 size: 11 residues. The CDR3 reads CAISPGQGDTF. The CDR3 nucleotides are TGTGCCATCAGTCCGGGACAGGGAGACACCTTC.

The chain links TRBV20-1 to TRBJ1-1; 7 bases match TRBD1. With 2 bases clipped from V and 12 bases from J, the junction kept 6 bases outside the gene matches. Germline loops: CDR1 DFQATT, CDR2 SNEGSKA (reference sequence). The CDR3 sequence is 11 residues long. CDR3 coding DNA: TGCAGTGCTAGAAAGGGGACAGAACCTTTCTTT. Protein sequence: CSARKGTEPFF.

The chain recombines TRBV6-5 with TRBJ2-3, with unresolved D. V was clipped by 4 bases and J by 8 bases, with 13 bases between them. The CDR3 extends over 13 amino acids. Per the germline V gene, CDR1 is MNHEY and CDR2 is SVGAGI. The CDR3 region has the DNA TGTGCCAGCAGTTCCACGGCCCGAGGTACGCAGTATTTT. Translating gives CASSSTARGTQYF.

The chain carries TRBV29-1 and TRBJ2-7; unclear D gene. Germline-derived CDR1 and CDR2 are SQVTM and ANQGSEA. The CDR3 is made up of 12 amino acids. V was pared by 1 base and J by 7 bases, with 11 bases between. Written as DNA, the CDR3 is TGCAGCGTTGAAGGGGCCCCGCGAGAGCAGTACTTC. It translates to CSVEGAPREQYF.

This clone was observed a few times. This sequence joins TRBV5-5 and TRBJ2-5, with D unclear. Per the germline V gene, CDR1 is SGHKS and CDR2 is YYEKEE (reference sequence). CDR3 length: 13 residues. The ends were cut back, 1 base at V and 0 bases at J, with 4 bases in the middle. The CDR3: CASSLPYQETQYF. The DNA of the CDR3 is TGTGCCAGCAGCTTGCCTTACCAAGAGACCCAGTACTTC.

The chain employs TRBV6-1 and TRBJ2-6, with unresolved D. The V and J ends lost 2 bases and 2 bases respectively, with 7 bases between them. Germline V CDR1 and CDR2: MNHNS, SASEGT. The CDR3 loop spans 15 amino acids. The CDR3 DNA reads TGTGCCAGCAGTGAAAAACGCGCTGGGGCCAACGTCCTGACTTTC. Encoded protein: CASSEKRAGANVLTF.